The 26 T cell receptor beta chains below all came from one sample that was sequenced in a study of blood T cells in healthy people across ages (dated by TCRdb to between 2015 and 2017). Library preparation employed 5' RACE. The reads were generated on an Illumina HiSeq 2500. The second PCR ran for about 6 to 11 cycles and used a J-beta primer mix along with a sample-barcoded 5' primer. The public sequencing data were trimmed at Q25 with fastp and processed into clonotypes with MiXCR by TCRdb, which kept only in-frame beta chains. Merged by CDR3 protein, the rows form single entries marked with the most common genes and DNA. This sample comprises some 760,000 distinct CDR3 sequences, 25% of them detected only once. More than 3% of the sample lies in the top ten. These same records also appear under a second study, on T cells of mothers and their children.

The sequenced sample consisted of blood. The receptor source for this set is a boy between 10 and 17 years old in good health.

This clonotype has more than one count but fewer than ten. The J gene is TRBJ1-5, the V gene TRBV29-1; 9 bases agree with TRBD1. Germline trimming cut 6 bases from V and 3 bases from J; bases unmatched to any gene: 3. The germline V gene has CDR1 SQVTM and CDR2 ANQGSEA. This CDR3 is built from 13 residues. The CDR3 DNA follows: TGCAGCGTGGGGGACAGGGACAATCAGCCCCAGCATTTT. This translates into CSVGDRDNQPQHF.

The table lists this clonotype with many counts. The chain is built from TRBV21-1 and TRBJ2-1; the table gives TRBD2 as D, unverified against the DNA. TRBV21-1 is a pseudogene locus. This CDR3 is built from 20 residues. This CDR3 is CASSKSPVREFLSSYNEQFF. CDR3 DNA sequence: TGTGCCAGCAGCAAAAGCCCCGTTAGAGAGTTTCTAAGCTCCTACAATGAGCAGTTCTTC.

The CDR3 DNA follows: TGTGCCTGTCGGATCCGGGACGGGCAGGAGACCCAGTACTTC. Translated, it gives CACRIRDGQETQYF. This rearrangement joins TRBV19 to TRBJ2-5; possibly TRBD1 or TRBD2 for D (5 bases each). V was pared by 11 bases and J by 5 bases, with 21 bases between. The germline CDR1 and CDR2 sequences are LNHDA and SQIVND (reference sequence). The CDR3 consists of 14 residues.

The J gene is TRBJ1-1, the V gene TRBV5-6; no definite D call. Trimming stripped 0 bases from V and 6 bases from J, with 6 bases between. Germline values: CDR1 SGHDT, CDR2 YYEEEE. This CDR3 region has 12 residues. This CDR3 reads CASSLEGPEAFF. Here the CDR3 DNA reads TGTGCCAGCAGCTTGGAAGGGCCTGAAGCTTTCTTT.

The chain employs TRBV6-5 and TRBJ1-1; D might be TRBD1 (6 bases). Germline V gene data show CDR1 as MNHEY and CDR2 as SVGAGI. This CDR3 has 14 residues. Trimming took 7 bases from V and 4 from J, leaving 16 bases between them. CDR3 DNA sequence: TGTGCCAGCAACCCCCGGGAGGGGGGCACTGAAGCTTTCTTT. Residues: CASNPREGGTEAFF.

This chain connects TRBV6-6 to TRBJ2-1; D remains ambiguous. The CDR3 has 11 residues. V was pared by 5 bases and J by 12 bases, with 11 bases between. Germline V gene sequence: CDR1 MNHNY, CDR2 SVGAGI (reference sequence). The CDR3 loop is CASSRERSQFF. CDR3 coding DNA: TGTGCCAGCAGTCGCGAAAGGTCGCAGTTCTTC.

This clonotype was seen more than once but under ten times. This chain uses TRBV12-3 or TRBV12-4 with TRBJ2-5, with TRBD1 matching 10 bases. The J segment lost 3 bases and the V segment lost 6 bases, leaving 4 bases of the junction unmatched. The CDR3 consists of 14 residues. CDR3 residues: CASRPGTGEETQYF. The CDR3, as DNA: TGTGCCAGCAGGCCTGGGACAGGGGAAGAGACCCAGTACTTC.

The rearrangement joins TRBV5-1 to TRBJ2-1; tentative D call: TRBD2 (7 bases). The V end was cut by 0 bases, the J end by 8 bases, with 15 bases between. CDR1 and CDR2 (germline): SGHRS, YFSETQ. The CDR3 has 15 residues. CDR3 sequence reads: CASSLVAWGGDEQFF. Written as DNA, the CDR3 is TGCGCCAGCAGCTTGGTGGCCTGGGGGGGCGATGAGCAGTTCTTC.

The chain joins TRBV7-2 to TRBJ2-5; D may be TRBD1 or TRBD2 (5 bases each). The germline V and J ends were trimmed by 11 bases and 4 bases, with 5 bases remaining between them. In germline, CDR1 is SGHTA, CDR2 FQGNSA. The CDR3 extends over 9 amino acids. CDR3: CAGGETQYF. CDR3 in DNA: TGTGCCGGGGGAGAGACCCAGTACTTC.

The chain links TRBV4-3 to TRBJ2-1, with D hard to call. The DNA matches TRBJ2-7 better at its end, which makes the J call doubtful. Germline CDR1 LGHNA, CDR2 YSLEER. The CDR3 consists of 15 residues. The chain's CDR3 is CASSQARTGTYEQYF. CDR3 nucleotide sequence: TGCGCCAGCAGCCAAGCTAGGACCGGAACCTACGAGCAGTACTTC.

DNA of the CDR3: TGCGCCAGCAGCCAAGGCGTGCTCGGGATGATCCCCGACAGGGAGCAGTTCTTC. Translating it yields CASSQGVLGMIPDREQFF. V and J are TRBV4-1 and TRBJ2-1; tentative D call: TRBD1 (6 bases). Germline assignment: CDR1 MGHRA and CDR2 YSYEKL. CDR3 length equals 18 residues. V lost 1 base, J lost 10 bases, and 26 bases lay in between.

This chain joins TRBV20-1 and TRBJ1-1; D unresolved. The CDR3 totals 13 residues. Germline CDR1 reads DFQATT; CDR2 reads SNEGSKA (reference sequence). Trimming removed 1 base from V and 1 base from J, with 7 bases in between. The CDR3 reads CSARGTSNTEAFF. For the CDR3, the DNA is TGCAGTGCTAGAGGCACCTCGAACACTGAAGCTTTCTTT.

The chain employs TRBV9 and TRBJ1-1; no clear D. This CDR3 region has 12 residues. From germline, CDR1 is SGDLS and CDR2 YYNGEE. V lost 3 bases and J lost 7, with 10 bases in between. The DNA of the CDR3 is TGTGCCAGCAGCGGGGGAGAGGGTGAAGCTTTCTTT. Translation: CASSGGEGEAFF.

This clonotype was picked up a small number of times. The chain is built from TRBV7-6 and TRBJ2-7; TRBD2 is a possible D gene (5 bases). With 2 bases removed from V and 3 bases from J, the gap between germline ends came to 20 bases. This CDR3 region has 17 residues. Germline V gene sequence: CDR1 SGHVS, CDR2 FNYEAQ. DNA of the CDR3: TGTGCCAGCAGCTTAAACTCGGAGGCCATAACCTTCTACGAGCAGTACTTC. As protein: CASSLNSEAITFYEQYF.

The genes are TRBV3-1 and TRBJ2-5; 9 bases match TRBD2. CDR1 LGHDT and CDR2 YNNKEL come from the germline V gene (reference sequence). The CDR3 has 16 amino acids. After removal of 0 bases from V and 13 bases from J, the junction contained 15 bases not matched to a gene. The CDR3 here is CASSQESVTSGGRRYF. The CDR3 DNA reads TGTGCCAGCAGCCAAGAATCGGTGACTAGCGGAGGCCGGCGGTACTTC.

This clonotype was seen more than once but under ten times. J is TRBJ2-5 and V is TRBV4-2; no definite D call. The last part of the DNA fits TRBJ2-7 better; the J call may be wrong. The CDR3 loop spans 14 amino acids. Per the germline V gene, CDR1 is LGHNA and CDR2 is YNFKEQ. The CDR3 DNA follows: TGTGCCAGCAGCCACCCGATGGGCTTCGACGAGCAGTACTTC. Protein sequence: CASSHPMGFDEQYF.

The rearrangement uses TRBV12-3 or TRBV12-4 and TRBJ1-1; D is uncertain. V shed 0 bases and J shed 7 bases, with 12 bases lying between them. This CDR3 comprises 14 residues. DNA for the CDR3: TGTGCCAGCAGTTTAGCTTGGGGAGAGGTTGAAGCTTTCTTT. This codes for CASSLAWGEVEAFF.

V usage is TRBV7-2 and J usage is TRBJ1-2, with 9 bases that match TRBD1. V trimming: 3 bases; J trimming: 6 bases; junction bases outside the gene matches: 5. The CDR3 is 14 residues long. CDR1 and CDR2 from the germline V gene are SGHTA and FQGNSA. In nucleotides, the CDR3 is TGTGCCAGCAGCTTGGGGCGGACAGGGGATGGCTACACCTTC. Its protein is CASSLGRTGDGYTF.

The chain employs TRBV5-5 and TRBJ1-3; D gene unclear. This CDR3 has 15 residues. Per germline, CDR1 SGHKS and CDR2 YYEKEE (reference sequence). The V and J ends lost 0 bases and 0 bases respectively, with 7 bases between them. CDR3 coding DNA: TGTGCCAGCAGCTTGGCGCTGAGCTCTGGAAACACCATATATTTT. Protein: CASSLALSSGNTIYF.

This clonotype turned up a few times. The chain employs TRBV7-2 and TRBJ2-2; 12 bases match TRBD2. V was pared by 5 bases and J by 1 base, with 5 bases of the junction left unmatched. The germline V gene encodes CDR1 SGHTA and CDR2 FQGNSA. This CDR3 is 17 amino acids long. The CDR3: CASSPTGLAGNTGELFF. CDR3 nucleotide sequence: TGTGCCAGCAGCCCCACGGGACTAGCGGGGAACACCGGGGAGCTGTTTTTT.

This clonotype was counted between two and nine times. The CDR3 here is CASSITQKTGSEQYF. In DNA form, the CDR3 reads TGCGCCAGCAGCATCACCCAGAAGACAGGATCCGAGCAGTACTTC. The genes are TRBV5-1 and TRBJ2-7; the D gene is possibly TRBD1 (6 bases). The CDR3 consists of 15 residues. The germline CDR1 and CDR2 sequences are SGHRS and YFSETQ. The germline V and J ends were trimmed by 4 bases and 6 bases, with 20 bases remaining between them. Full variable domain (missing parts from reference TRBV5-1 and TRBJ2-7): KAGVTQTPRYLIKTRGQQVTLSCSPISGHRSVSWYQQTPGQGLQFLFEYFSETQRNKGNFPGRFSGRQFSNSRSEMNVSTLELGDSALYLCASSITQKTGSEQYFGPGTRLTVT.

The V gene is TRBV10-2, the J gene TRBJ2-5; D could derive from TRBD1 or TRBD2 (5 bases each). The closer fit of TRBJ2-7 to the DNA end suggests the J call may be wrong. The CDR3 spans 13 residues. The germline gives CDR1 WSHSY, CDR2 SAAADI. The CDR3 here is CASSVLRGVEQYF. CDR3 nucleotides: TGCGCCAGCAGTGTTTTACGAGGGGTCGAGCAGTACTTC.

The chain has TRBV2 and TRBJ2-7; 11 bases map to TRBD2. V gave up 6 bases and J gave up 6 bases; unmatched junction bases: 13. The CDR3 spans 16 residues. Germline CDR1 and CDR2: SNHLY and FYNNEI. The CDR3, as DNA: TGTGCCAGCAGATCTACTAGCGGGGGATACCTAGTCGAGCAGTACTTC. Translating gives CASRSTSGGYLVEQYF.

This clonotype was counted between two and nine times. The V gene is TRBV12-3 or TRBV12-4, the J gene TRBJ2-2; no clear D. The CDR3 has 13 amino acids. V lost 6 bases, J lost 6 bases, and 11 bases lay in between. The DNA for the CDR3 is TGTGCCAGCAGCGGATCTGGGGCCGGGGAGCTGTTTTTT. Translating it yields CASSGSGAGELFF.

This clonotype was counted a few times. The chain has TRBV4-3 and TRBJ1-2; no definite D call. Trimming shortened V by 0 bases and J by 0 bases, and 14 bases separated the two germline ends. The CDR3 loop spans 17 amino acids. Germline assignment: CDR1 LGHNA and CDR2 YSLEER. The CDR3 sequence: CASSQERVGPANYGYTF. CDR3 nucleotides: TGCGCCAGCAGCCAAGAAAGGGTCGGGCCAGCTAACTATGGCTACACCTTC.

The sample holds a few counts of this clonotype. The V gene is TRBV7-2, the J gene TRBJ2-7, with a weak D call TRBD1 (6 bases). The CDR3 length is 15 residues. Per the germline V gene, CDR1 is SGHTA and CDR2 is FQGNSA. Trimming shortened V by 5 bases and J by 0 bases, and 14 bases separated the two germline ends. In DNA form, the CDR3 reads TGTGCCAGCAGCACCCAACAGGGCTCCTCCTACGAGCAGTACTTC. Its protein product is CASSTQQGSSYEQYF.